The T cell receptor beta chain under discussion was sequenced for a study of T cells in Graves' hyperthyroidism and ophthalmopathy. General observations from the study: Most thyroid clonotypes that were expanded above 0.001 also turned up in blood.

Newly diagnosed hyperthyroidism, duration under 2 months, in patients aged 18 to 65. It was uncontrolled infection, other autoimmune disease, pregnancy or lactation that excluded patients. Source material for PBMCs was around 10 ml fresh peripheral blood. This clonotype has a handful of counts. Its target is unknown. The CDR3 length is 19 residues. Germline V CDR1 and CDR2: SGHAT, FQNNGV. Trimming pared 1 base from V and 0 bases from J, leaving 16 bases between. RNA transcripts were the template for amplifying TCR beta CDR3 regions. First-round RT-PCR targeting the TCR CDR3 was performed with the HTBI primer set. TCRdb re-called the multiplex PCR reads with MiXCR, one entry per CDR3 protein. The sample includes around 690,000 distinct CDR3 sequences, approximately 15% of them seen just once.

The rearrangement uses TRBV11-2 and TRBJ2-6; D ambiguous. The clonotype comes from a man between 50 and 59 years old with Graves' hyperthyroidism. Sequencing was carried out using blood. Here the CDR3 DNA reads TGTGCCAGCAGCTTAGCGCCAAATTATCGGTTCTCTGGGGCCAACGTCCTGACTTTC. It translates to CASSLAPNYRFSGANVLTF.